This T cell receptor beta chain was identified during a study of T cell clones after liver transplantation. Study-level background: Post-transplant blood was tracked for graft-donor-reactive T cell clones identified in a pre-transplant mixed lymphocyte reaction. Graft-donor-reactive sequences were compared with third-party-reactive TCRbeta sequences from pre-transplant mixed lymphocyte reactions. Three of eight recipients were HCV-positive; others had non-autoimmune, non-viral indications.

Comments on this clone: What it recognizes is unknown.

Study-wide findings and caveats: These preliminary findings come from unstandardized post-transplant sampling times.

The CDR3 extends over 14 amino acids. The V and J ends lost 3 bases and 0 bases, in that order; junction bases with no gene match: 3. Germline loops: CDR1 SGHRS, CDR2 YFSETQ. TCRdb's table, derived via immunoSEQ multiplex PCR, lists solely in-frame clones and lacks some. The sample gives 90,000 to 120,000 clones, 75% to 85% of which show up once; roughly 0.9% is in the top ten. This receptor was identified in a human donor who received a liver transplant. The starting material was CD4+ T cells from blood, obtained before liver transplant. The J gene is TRBJ2-7, the V gene TRBV5-1, with 7 bases that match TRBD1. CDR3 in amino acids: CASSSGQSSYEQYF. The DNA for the CDR3 is TGCGCCAGCAGCTCGGGACAGAGCTCCTACGAGCAGTACTTC.